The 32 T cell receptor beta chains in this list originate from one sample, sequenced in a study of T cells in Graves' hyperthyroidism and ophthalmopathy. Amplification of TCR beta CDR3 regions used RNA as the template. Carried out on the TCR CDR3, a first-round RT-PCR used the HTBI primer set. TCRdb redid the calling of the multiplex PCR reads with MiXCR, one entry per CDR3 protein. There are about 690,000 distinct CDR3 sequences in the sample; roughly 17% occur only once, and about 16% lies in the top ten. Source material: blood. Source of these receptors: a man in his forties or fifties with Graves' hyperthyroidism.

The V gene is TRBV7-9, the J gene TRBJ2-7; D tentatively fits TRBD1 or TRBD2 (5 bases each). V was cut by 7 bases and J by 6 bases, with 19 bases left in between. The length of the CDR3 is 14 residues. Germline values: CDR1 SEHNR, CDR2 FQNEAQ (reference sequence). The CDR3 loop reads CASTYGTIPTEQYF. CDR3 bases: TGTGCCAGCACATATGGGACGATCCCAACCGAGCAGTACTTC.

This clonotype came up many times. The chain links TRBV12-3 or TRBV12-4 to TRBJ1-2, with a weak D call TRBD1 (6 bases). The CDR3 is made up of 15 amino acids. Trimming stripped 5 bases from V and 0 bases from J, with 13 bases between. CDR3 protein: CASSDAGVANYGYTF. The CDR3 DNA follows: TGTGCCAGCAGTGACGCAGGGGTCGCTAACTATGGCTACACCTTC.

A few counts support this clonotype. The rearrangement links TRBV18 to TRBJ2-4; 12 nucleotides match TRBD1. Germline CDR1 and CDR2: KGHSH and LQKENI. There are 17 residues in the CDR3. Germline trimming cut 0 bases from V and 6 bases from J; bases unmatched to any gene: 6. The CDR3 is CASSPPSGTGGSNIQYF. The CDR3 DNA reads TGTGCCAGCTCACCACCCTCCGGGACAGGGGGCTCAAACATTCAGTACTTC.

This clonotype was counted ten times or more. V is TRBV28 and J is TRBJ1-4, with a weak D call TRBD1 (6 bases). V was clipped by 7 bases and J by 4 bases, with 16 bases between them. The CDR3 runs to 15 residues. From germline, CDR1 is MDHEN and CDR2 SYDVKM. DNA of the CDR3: TGTGCCAGCATTTTTGGGGGCAGCCTTAATGAAAAACTGTTTTTT. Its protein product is CASIFGGSLNEKLFF.

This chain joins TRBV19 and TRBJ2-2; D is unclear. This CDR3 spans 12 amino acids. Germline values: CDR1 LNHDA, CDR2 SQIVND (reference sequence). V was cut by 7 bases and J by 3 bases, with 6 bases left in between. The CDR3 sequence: CASIQDTGELFF. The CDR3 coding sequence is TGTGCCAGTATCCAAGACACCGGGGAGCTGTTTTTT.

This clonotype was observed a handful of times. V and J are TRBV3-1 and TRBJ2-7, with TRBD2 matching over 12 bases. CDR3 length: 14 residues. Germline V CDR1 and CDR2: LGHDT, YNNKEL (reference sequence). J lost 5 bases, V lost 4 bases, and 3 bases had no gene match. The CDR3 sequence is CASSPGLAGNEQYF. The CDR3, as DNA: TGTGCCAGCAGCCCCGGACTAGCGGGAAACGAGCAGTACTTC.

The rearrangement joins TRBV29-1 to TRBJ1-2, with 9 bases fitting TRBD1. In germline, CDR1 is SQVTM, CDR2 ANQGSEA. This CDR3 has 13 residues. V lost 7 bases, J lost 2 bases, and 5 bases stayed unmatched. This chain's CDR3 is CSGTGTGNYGYTF. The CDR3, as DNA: TGCAGCGGAACCGGGACAGGGAACTATGGCTACACCTTC.

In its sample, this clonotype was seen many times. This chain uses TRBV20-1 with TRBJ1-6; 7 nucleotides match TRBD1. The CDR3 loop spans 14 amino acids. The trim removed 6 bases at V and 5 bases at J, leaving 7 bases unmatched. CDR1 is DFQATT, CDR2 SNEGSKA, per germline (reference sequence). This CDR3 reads CSADSGTDNSPLHF. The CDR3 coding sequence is TGCAGTGCGGACTCCGGGACAGATAATTCACCCCTCCACTTT.

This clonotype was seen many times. CDR3 amino acids: CASSYWSSGNRADEQYF. For the CDR3, the DNA is TGTGCCAGCAGTTATTGGTCTAGCGGGAACCGGGCGGACGAGCAGTACTTC. The chain links TRBV2 to TRBJ2-7; 9 nucleotides align to TRBD2. CDR1 SNHLY and CDR2 FYNNEI come from the germline V gene. This CDR3 is 17 amino acids long. V gave up 5 bases and J gave up 5 bases; unmatched junction bases: 16.

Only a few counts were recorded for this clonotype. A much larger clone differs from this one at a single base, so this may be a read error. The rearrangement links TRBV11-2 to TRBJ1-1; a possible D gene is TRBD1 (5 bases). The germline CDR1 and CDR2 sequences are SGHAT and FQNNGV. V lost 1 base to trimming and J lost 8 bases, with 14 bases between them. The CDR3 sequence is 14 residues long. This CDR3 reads CASSLVDIVNEAFF. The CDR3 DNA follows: TGTGCCAGCAGCTTAGTGGACATCGTTAACGAAGCTTTCTTT.

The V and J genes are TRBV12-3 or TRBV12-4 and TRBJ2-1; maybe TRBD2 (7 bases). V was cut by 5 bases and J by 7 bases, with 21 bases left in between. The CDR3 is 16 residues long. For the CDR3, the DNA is TGTGCCAGCAGTCCCGGGGGAGGGGGGATCGCTAATGAGCAGTTCTTC. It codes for CASSPGGGGIANEQFF.

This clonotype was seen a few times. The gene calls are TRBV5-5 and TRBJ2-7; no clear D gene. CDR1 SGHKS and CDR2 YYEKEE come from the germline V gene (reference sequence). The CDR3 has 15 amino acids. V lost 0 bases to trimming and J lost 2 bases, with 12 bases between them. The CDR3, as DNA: TGTGCCAGCAGCTTGGACCCGGGCAGCGCCTACGAGCAGTACTTC. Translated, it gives CASSLDPGSAYEQYF. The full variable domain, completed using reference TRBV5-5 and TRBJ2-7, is DAGVTQSPTHLIKTRGQQVTLRCSPISGHKSVSWYQQVLGQGPQFIFQYYEKEERGRGNFPDRFSARQFPNYSSELNVNALLLGDSALYLCASSLDPGSAYEQYFGPGTRLTVT.

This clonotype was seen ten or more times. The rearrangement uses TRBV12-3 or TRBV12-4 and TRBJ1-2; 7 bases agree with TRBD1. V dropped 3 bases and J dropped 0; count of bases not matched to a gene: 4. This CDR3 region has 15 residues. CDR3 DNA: TGTGCCAGCAGTTTCCGGGACAGTCCTAACTATGGCTACACCTTC. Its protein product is CASSFRDSPNYGYTF.

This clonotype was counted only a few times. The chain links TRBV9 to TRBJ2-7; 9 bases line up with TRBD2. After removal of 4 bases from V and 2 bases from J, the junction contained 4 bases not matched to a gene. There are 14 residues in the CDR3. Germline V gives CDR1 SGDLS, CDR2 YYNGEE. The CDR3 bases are TGTGCCAGCAGCTCTAGCGGGAAACCCTACGAGCAGTACTTC. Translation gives CASSSSGKPYEQYF.

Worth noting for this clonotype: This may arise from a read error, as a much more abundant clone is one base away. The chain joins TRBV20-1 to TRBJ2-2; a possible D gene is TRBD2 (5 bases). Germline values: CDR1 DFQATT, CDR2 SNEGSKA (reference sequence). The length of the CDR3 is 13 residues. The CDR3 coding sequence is TGCAGTGCACGGACGGACCACACCGGGGAGCGGTTTTTT. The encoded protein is CSARTDHTGERFF.

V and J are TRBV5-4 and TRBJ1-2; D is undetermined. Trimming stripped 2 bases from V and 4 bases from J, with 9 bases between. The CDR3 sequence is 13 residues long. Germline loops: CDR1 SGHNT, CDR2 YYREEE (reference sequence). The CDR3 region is CASSFDGFYGYTF. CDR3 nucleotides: TGTGCCAGCAGCTTCGACGGATTCTATGGCTACACCTTC.

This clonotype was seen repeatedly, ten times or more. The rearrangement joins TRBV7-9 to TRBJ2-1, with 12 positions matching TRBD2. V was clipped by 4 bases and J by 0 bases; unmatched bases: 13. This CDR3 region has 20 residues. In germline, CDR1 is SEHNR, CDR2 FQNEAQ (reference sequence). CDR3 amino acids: CASSSVTSGGRRSSYNEQFF. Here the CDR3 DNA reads TGTGCCAGCAGCTCCGTGACTAGCGGGGGACGACGAAGCTCCTACAATGAGCAGTTCTTC.

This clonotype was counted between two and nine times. The CDR3 sequence is CASSQVSRESPLHF. CDR3 coding DNA: TGTGCCAGCAGCCAAGTCAGCAGGGAGAGTCCCCTCCACTTT. The chain couples TRBV4-2 to TRBJ1-6; D may be TRBD1 (5 bases). The germline V and J ends were trimmed by 1 base and 13 bases, with 14 bases remaining between them. The CDR3 is made up of 14 amino acids. Germline CDR1 is LGHNA and CDR2 is YNFKEQ.

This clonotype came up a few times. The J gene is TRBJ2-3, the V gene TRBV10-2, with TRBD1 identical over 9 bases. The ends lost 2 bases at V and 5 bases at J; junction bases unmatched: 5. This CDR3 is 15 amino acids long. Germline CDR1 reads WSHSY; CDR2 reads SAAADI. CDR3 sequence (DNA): TGCGCCAGCAGTGAGAGGACAGGGGTTGGAGATACGCAGTATTTT. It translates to CASSERTGVGDTQYF.

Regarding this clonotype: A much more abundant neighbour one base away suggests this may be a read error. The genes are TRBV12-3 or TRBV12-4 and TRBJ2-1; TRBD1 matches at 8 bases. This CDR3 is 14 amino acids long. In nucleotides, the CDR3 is TGTGCCAGCAGTGCCAGGGGGCGCGGTAATGAGCAGTCCTTC. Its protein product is CASSARGRGNEQSF.

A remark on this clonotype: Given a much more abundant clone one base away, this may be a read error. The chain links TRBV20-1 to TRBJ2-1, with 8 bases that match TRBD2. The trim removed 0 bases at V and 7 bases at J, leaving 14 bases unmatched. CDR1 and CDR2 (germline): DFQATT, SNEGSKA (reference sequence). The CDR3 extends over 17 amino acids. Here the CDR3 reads CSARDAGPAGVGNEQFF. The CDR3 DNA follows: TGCAGTGCTAGAGATGCGGGACCAGCGGGAGTCGGAAATGAGCAGTTCTTC.

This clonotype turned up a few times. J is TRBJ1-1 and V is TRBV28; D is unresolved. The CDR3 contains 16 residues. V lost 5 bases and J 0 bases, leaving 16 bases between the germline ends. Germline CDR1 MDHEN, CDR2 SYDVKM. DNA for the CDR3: TGTGCCAGCAGTCCGGACGGGCAGGCCATGAACACTGAAGCTTTCTTT. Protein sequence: CASSPDGQAMNTEAFF.

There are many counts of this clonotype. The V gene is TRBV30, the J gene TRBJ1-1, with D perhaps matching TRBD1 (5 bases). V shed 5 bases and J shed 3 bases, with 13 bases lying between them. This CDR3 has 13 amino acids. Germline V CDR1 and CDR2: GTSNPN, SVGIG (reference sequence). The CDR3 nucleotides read TGTGCCTGGTTTAGGGGCCCCCACACTGAAGCTTTCTTT. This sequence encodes CAWFRGPHTEAFF. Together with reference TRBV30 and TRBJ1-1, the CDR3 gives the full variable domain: SQTIHQWPATLVQPVGSPLSLECTVEGTSNPNLYWYRQAAGRGLQLLFYSVGIGQISSEVPQNLSASRPQDRQFILSSKKLLLSDSGFYLCAWFRGPHTEAFFGQGTRLTVV.

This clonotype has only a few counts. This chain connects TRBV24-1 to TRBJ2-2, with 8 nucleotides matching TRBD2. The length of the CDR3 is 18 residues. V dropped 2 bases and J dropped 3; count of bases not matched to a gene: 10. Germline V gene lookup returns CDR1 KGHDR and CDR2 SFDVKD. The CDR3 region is CATSDWVWREAYTGELFF. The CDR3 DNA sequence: TGTGCCACCAGTGATTGGGTTTGGCGGGAGGCCTACACCGGGGAGCTGTTTTTT.

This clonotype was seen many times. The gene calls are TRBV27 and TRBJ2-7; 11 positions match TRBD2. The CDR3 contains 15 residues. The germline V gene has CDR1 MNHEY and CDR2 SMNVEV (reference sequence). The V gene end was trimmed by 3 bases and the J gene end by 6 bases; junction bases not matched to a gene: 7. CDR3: CASSFGTSGGGEQYF. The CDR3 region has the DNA TGTGCCAGCAGTTTCGGGACTAGCGGAGGCGGCGAGCAGTACTTC.

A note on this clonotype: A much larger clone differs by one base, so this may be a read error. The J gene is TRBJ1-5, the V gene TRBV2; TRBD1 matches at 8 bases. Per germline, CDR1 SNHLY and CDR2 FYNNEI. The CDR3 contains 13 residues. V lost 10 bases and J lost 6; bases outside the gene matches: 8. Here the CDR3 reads CATQGAMSQPQHF. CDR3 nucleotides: TGTGCCACCCAGGGGGCTATGAGTCAGCCCCAGCATTTT.

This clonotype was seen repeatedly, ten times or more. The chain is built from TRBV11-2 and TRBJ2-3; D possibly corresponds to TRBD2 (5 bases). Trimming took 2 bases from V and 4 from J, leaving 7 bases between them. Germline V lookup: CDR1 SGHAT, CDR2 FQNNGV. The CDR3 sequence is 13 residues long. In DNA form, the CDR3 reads TGTGCCAGCAGCTTATCGGGGTCAGATACGCAGTATTTT. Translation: CASSLSGSDTQYF.

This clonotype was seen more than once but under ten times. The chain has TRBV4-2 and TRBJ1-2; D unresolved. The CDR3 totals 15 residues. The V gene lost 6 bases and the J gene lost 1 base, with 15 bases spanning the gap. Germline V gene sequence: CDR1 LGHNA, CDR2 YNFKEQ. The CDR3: CASRAILGLNYGYTF. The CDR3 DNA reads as TGTGCCAGCAGGGCCATATTAGGACTTAACTATGGCTACACCTTC.

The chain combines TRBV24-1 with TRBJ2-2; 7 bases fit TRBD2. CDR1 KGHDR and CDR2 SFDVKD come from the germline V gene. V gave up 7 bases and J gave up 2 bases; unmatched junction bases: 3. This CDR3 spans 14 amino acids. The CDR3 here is CATRPGLNTGELFF. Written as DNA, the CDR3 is TGTGCCACCAGACCGGGACTAAACACCGGGGAGCTGTTTTTT.

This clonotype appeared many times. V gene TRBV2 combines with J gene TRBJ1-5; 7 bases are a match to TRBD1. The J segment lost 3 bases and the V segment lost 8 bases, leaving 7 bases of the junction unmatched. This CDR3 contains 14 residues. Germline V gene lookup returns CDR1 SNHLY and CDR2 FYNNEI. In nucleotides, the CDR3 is TGTGCCAGCTCCCAGGGGGATATCAATCAGCCCCAGCATTTT. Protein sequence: CASSQGDINQPQHF.

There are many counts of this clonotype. The CDR3 loop reads CASSPQQAQETQYF. The CDR3 nucleotides are TGTGCCAGCTCACCACAACAGGCCCAAGAGACCCAGTACTTC. This sequence joins TRBV18 and TRBJ2-5, with D perhaps matching TRBD1 (5 bases). With 1 base removed from V and 1 base from J, the gap between germline ends came to 7 bases. The CDR3 length is 14 residues. CDR1 is KGHSH, CDR2 LQKENI, per germline. The whole variable domain, filled in from reference TRBV18 and TRBJ2-5, reads NAGVMQNPRHLVRRRGQEARLRCSPMKGHSHVYWYRQLPEEGLKFMVYLQKENIIDESGMPKERFSAEFPKEGPSILRIQQVVRGDSAAYFCASSPQQAQETQYFGPGTRLLVL.

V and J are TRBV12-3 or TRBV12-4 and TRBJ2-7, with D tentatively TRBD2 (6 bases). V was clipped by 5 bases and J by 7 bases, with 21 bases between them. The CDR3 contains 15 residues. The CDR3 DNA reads TGTGCCAGCAGTCCTTCTTTAGCGGCTCAGTGGGAGCAGTACTTC. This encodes CASSPSLAAQWEQYF.